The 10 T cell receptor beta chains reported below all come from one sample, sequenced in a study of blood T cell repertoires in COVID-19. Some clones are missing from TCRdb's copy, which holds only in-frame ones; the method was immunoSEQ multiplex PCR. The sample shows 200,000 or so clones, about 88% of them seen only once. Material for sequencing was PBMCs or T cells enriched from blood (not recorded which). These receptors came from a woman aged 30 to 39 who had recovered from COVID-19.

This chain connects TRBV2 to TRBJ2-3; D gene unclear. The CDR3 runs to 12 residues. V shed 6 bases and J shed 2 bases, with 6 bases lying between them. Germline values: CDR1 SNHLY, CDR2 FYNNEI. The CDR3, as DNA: TGTGCCAGCAGGCAGGTCACAGATACGCAGTATTTT. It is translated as CASRQVTDTQYF.

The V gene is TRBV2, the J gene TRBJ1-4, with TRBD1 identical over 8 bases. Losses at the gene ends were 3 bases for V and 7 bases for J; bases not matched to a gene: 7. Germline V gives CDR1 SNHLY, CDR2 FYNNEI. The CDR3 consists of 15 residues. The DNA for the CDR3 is TGTGCCAGCAGTGAGGAAGCAGGGGGCAGTGAAAAACTGTTTTTT. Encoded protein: CASSEEAGGSEKLFF.

CDR3 sequence reads: CASSFLGSTSQETQYF. The CDR3, as DNA: TGTGCCAGCAGTTTCCTCGGGTCCACCTCCCAAGAGACCCAGTACTTC. The rearrangement links TRBV6-2 or TRBV6-3 to TRBJ2-5; the D is unclear. This CDR3 comprises 16 residues. The ends were cut back, 4 bases at V and 1 base at J, with 16 bases in the middle. Germline V gives CDR1 MNHEY, CDR2 SVGEGT.

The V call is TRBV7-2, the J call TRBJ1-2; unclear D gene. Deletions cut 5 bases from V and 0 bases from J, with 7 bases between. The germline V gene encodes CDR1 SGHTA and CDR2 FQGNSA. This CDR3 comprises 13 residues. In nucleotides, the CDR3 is TGTGCCAGCAGCCCTCAGGCTAACTATGGCTACACCTTC. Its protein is CASSPQANYGYTF.

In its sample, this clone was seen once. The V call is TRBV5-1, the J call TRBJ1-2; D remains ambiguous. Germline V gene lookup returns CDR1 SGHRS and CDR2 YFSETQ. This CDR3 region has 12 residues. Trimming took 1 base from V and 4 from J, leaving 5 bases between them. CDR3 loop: CASSLSTYGYTF. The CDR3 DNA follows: TGCGCCAGCAGCTTGAGCACCTATGGCTACACCTTC.

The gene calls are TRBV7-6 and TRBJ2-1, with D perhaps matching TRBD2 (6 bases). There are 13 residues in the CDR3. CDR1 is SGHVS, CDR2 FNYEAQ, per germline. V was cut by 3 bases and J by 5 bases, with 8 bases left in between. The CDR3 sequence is CASSFPGDNEQFF. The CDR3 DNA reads TGTGCCAGCAGCTTCCCGGGAGACAATGAGCAGTTCTTC. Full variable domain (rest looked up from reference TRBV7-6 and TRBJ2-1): GAGVSQSPRYKVTKRGQDVALRCDPISGHVSLYWYRQALGQGPEFLTYFNYEAQQDKSGLPNDRFSAERPEGSISTLTIQRTEQRDSAMYRCASSFPGDNEQFFGPGTRLTVL.

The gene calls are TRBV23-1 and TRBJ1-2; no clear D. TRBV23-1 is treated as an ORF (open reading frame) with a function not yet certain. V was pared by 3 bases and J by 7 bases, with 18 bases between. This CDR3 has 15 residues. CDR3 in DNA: TGCGCCAGCAGTCAGAGGCAGTCCTGTACGGGTGGCTACACCTTC. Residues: CASSQRQSCTGGYTF.

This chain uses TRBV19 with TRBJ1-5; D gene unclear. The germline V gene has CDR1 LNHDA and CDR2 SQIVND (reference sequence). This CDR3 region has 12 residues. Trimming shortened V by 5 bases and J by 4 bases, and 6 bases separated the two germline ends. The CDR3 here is CASSYFNQPQHF. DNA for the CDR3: TGTGCCAGTAGTTATTTTAATCAGCCCCAGCATTTT.

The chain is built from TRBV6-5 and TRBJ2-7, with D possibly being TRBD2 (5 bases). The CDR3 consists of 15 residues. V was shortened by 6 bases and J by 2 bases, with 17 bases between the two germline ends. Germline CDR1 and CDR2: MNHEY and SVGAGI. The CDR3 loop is CASSPLPGITYEQYF. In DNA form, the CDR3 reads TGTGCCAGCAGCCCCTTACCGGGAATAACCTACGAGCAGTACTTC.

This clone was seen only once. Written as DNA, the CDR3 is TGTGCCAGCAGTGATCACCACGACAGGGTAAATCAGCCCCAGCATTTT. Its translation is CASSDHHDRVNQPQHF. The chain is built from TRBV6-1 and TRBJ1-5, with 7 positions matching TRBD1. This CDR3 spans 16 amino acids. The germline CDR1 and CDR2 sequences are MNHNS and SASEGT. The ends lost 3 bases at V and 4 bases at J; junction bases unmatched: 9.